The 19 T cell receptor beta chains below all came from one sample that was sequenced in a study of T cell responses to AZD1222 COVID-19 vaccine. Data came from immunoSEQ multiplex PCR; TCRdb stores just in-frame clones and leaves some out. This table holds 90,000 to 110,000 clones, roughly 84% found once. Sequencing used peripheral blood, obtained on day 0 of AZD1222 vaccination. Receptors were obtained from an adult in good health.

The gene calls are TRBV27 and TRBJ2-2; 9 positions match TRBD2. The V gene's germline CDR1 is MNHEY and CDR2 SMNVEV (reference sequence). The CDR3 is made up of 17 amino acids. V shed 3 bases and J 0 bases; nucleotides not matched to a gene: 5. Written as DNA, the CDR3 is TGTGCCAGCAGTTTCGGCGCTAGCGGGACGAACACCGGGGAGCTGTTTTTT. Protein: CASSFGASGTNTGELFF.

The chain has TRBV2 and TRBJ1-6; TRBD1 matches 11 bases. V lost 7 bases and J lost 10; bases outside the gene matches: 3. Germline loops: CDR1 SNHLY, CDR2 FYNNEI. This CDR3 has 13 amino acids. The CDR3 nucleotides read TGTGCCAGCATGGGACAGGGGGAATCACCCCTCCACTTT. It is translated as CASMGQGESPLHF.

This chain joins TRBV5-1 and TRBJ2-7; D is undetermined. V shed 0 bases and J shed 5 bases, with 6 bases lying between them. Germline V CDR1 and CDR2: SGHRS, YFSETQ. This CDR3 contains 12 residues. CDR3 in DNA: TGCGCCAGCAGCTTGGAAGGAAACGAGCAGTACTTC. It encodes CASSLEGNEQYF. Full variable domain (remainder filled in from reference TRBV5-1 and TRBJ2-7): KAGVTQTPRYLIKTRGQQVTLSCSPISGHRSVSWYQQTPGQGLQFLFEYFSETQRNKGNFPGRFSGRQFSNSRSEMNVSTLELGDSALYLCASSLEGNEQYFGPGTRLTVT.

The rearrangement links TRBV7-8 to TRBJ1-1; tentatively, D is TRBD1 (5 bases). This CDR3 is 15 amino acids long. The ends were cut back, 1 base at V and 1 base at J, with 10 bases in the middle. Germline CDR1 reads SGHVS; CDR2 reads FQNEAQ. The CDR3, as DNA: TGTGCCAGCAGCTTAGACAGGAGAGGGAACACTGAAGCTTTCTTT. This codes for CASSLDRRGNTEAFF.

The V gene is TRBV7-2, the J gene TRBJ2-5; no clear D. V lost 5 bases, J lost 4 bases, and 11 bases lay in between. The CDR3 sequence is 13 residues long. Germline CDR1 SGHTA, CDR2 FQGNSA. The DNA of the CDR3 is TGTGCCAGCAGCCCCCGTCCCGGAGAGACCCAGTACTTC. Encoded protein: CASSPRPGETQYF. The variable domain in full, completed from reference TRBV7-2 and TRBJ2-5, reads GAGVSQSPSNKVTEKGKDVELRCDPISGHTALYWYRQSLGQGLEFLIYFQGNSAPDKSGLPSDRFSAERTGGSVSTLTIQRTQQEDSAVYLCASSPRPGETQYFGPGTRLLVL.

This clone was seen only once. V usage is TRBV20-1 and J usage is TRBJ1-4; tentative D call: TRBD1 (6 bases). V shed 7 bases and J shed 4 bases, with 7 bases lying between them. The CDR3 runs 11 residues. Germline CDR1 is DFQATT and CDR2 is SNEGSKA (reference sequence). This CDR3 reads CSGTVNEKLFF. In DNA form, the CDR3 reads TGCAGTGGGACAGTTAATGAAAAACTGTTTTTT.

This chain uses TRBV30 with TRBJ1-2; the D is unclear. Germline-derived CDR1 and CDR2 are GTSNPN and SVGIG (reference sequence). The CDR3 loop spans 14 amino acids. Trimming stripped 3 bases from V and 3 bases from J, with 14 bases between. The CDR3 protein is CAWSAHSVYYGYTF. As DNA, the CDR3 is TGTGCCTGGAGCGCCCACTCGGTTTACTATGGCTACACCTTC.

V is TRBV9 and J is TRBJ2-3; 13 bases line up with TRBD2. From germline, CDR1 is SGDLS and CDR2 YYNGEE. With 4 bases clipped from V and 0 bases from J, the junction kept 14 bases outside the gene matches. CDR3 length equals 20 residues. For the CDR3, the DNA is TGTGCCAGCAGCACGCAGCCGGGACTAGCGGGGAGCGTTAGCACAGATACGCAGTATTTT. This gives the protein CASSTQPGLAGSVSTDTQYF.

The rearrangement uses TRBV9 and TRBJ2-5, with D perhaps assigned TRBD1 or TRBD2 (5 bases each). CDR1 and CDR2 from the germline V gene are SGDLS and YYNGEE. This CDR3 has 15 amino acids. The germline V and J ends were trimmed by 6 bases and 1 base, with 16 bases remaining between them. The CDR3 DNA sequence: TGTGCCAGCACCATCGGGACCGATCCCCAAGAGACCCAGTACTTC. It specifies CASTIGTDPQETQYF. The full variable domain, in which reference TRBV9 and TRBJ2-5 provide the parts outside the CDR3, is DSGVTQTPKHLITATGQRVTLRCSPRSGDLSVYWYQQSLDQGLQFLIQYYNGEERAKGNILERFSAQQFPDLHSELNLSSLELGDSALYFCASTIGTDPQETQYFGPGTRLLVL.

V gene TRBV7-2 combines with J gene TRBJ1-5, with TRBD1 as a possible D gene (6 bases). Trimming removed 5 bases at V and 2 bases at J, with 22 bases between. CDR1 is SGHTA, CDR2 FQGNSA, per germline. CDR3 size: 18 residues. CDR3 DNA: TGTGCCAGCAGCGTTTTTAGTGGGGGGCAGGGGCGCAATCAGCCCCAGCATTTT. This codes for CASSVFSGGQGRNQPQHF. The variable domain in full, with the rest retrieved from reference TRBV7-2 and TRBJ1-5, is GAGVSQSPSNKVTEKGKDVELRCDPISGHTALYWYRQSLGQGLEFLIYFQGNSAPDKSGLPSDRFSAERTGGSVSTLTIQRTQQEDSAVYLCASSVFSGGQGRNQPQHFGDGTRLSIL.

The chain couples TRBV2 to TRBJ1-2; D is ambiguous. Germline V gene lookup returns CDR1 SNHLY and CDR2 FYNNEI. This CDR3 is built from 12 residues. V lost 4 bases, J lost 7 bases, and 10 bases lay in between. CDR3 DNA: TGTGCCAGCAGTGTAGCCCCAAGTGGCTACACCTTC. Protein sequence: CASSVAPSGYTF.

CDR3 nucleotide sequence: TGTGCCAGCTCACCCCCTTTCGGCGGGGGATACCAAGAGACCCAGTACTTC. It codes for CASSPPFGGGYQETQYF. The rearrangement joins TRBV18 to TRBJ2-5; TRBD2 matches 7 bases. V shed 3 bases, J shed 0 bases, and the junction held 10 bases outside the gene matches. In germline, CDR1 is KGHSH, CDR2 LQKENI. CDR3 size: 17 residues. Variable domain in full (rest from reference TRBV18 and TRBJ2-5): NAGVMQNPRHLVRRRGQEARLRCSPMKGHSHVYWYRQLPEEGLKFMVYLQKENIIDESGMPKERFSAEFPKEGPSILRIQQVVRGDSAAYFCASSPPFGGGYQETQYFGPGTRLLVL.

This clone appeared a single time. The chain links TRBV19 to TRBJ2-7; the D call may be TRBD1 or TRBD2 (6 bases each). This CDR3 region has 14 residues. The V end was cut by 2 bases, the J end by 2 bases, with 10 bases between. Germline CDR1 LNHDA, CDR2 SQIVND (reference sequence). CDR3: CASSIRGPTYEQYF. The CDR3 DNA is TGTGCCAGTAGTATACGGGGGCCCACCTACGAGCAGTACTTC.

V gene TRBV24-1 combines with J gene TRBJ1-5, with D unclear. The V end was cut by 5 bases, the J end by 5 bases, with 18 bases between. This CDR3 spans 16 amino acids. Germline CDR1 reads KGHDR; CDR2 reads SFDVKD. The CDR3 nucleotides read TGTGCCACCAGTGGGTCTCGGGCGTTTCCTCATCAGCCCCAGCATTTT. This encodes CATSGSRAFPHQPQHF.

The chain carries TRBV5-6 and TRBJ2-5; D is ambiguous. Germline CDR1 reads SGHDT; CDR2 reads YYEEEE. This CDR3 spans 13 amino acids. V was trimmed by 4 bases and J by 3 bases, leaving 10 bases between them. CDR3 bases: TGTGCCAGCAGCACTACCTTGGAAGAGACCCAGTACTTC. Translation gives CASSTTLEETQYF.

The chain employs TRBV2 and TRBJ2-2, with D possibly matching TRBD1 (5 bases). The CDR3 length is 14 residues. V was clipped by 8 bases and J by 7 bases, with 17 bases between them. CDR1 is SNHLY, CDR2 FYNNEI, per germline. CDR3 residues: CASARGRANGELFF. The CDR3 nucleotides are TGTGCCAGCGCAAGGGGCAGGGCTAACGGGGAGCTGTTTTTT.

The chain uses TRBV30 and TRBJ1-4; unclear D gene. Germline CDR1 and CDR2: GTSNPN and SVGIG (reference sequence). Trimming left V 2 bases short and J 8 bases short, with 12 bases between. This CDR3 has 13 residues. CDR3 residues: CAWSFQIREKLFF. The CDR3 DNA reads as TGTGCCTGGAGTTTCCAGATCAGGGAAAAACTGTTTTTT.

The chain uses TRBV30 and TRBJ2-1; TRBD2 aligns across 8 bases. Germline trimming cut 2 bases from V and 5 bases from J; bases unmatched to any gene: 8. Germline CDR1 GTSNPN, CDR2 SVGIG (reference sequence). The CDR3 contains 15 residues. In nucleotides, the CDR3 is TGTGCCTGGAGTATCCCAACTAGCGGAGACAATGAGCAGTTCTTC. Translation: CAWSIPTSGDNEQFF.

This chain links TRBV19 with TRBJ1-1; TRBD1 matches 10 bases. Losses at the gene ends were 3 bases for V and 1 base for J; bases not matched to a gene: 8. The CDR3 runs to 17 residues. Looked up from germline, CDR1 is LNHDA and CDR2 is SQIVND (reference sequence). CDR3 sequence: CASSIRRTGGRNTEAFF. CDR3 bases: TGTGCCAGTAGTATCCGGAGGACAGGGGGGAGGAACACTGAAGCTTTCTTT.